Presented here are 17 T cell receptor beta chains from one specimen sequenced in a study of T cell responses to AZD1222 COVID-19 vaccine. Generated by immunoSEQ multiplex PCR, the TCRdb table keeps only in-frame clones and is missing some. This sample carries tens of thousands of clones, just over 90% of them seen once, and the ten largest clones take approximately 5.5%. Sequenced here: peripheral blood, sampled on day 0 of AZD1222 vaccination. The receptors derive from an adult in good health.

The gene calls are TRBV6-5 and TRBJ2-7, with 10 bases matching TRBD2. Germline lookup yields CDR1 MNHEY and CDR2 SVGAGI. The CDR3 spans 14 residues. J lost 3 bases, V lost 6 bases, and 5 bases had no gene match. The CDR3 loop reads CASRPGLANYEQYF. The CDR3, as DNA: TGTGCCAGCAGGCCGGGACTAGCGAACTACGAGCAGTACTTC.

The chain employs TRBV10-1 and TRBJ2-3, with 8 bases aligning to TRBD1. Germline V gene data show CDR1 as WNHNN and CDR2 as SYGVQD (reference sequence). Losses at the gene ends were 6 bases for V and 1 base for J; bases not matched to a gene: 0. The CDR3 length is 13 residues. The CDR3 here is CASRGQGTDTQYF. DNA for the CDR3: TGCGCCAGCAGGGGACAGGGCACAGATACGCAGTATTTT.

The V call is TRBV15, the J call TRBJ2-7; D unresolved. Trimming removed 3 bases at V and 2 bases at J, with 11 bases between. Germline assignment: CDR1 LNHNV and CDR2 YYDKDF (reference sequence). The CDR3 is 14 residues long. The DNA of the CDR3 is TGTGCCACCAGCAGGGCTCTGACCGCCTACGAGCAGTACTTC. Protein: CATSRALTAYEQYF.

The gene calls are TRBV7-2 and TRBJ2-7; no definite D call. There are 11 residues in the CDR3. V shed 3 bases and J shed 3 bases, with 3 bases lying between them. CDR1 is SGHTA, CDR2 FQGNSA, per germline. The CDR3 loop reads CASSFYYEQYF. Written as DNA, the CDR3 is TGTGCCAGCAGCTTCTACTACGAGCAGTACTTC.

V is TRBV19 and J is TRBJ2-6; D perhaps matches TRBD2 (6 bases). Deletions cut 5 bases from V and 4 bases from J, with 15 bases between. Germline CDR1 is LNHDA and CDR2 is SQIVND (reference sequence). This CDR3 region has 16 residues. CDR3 in amino acids: CASSSRDFSGANVLTF. The CDR3 DNA reads as TGTGCCAGTAGTTCTAGGGACTTCTCAGGGGCCAACGTCCTGACTTTC.

This rearrangement joins TRBV2 to TRBJ2-1, with D possibly TRBD2 on 6 matching bases. Germline values: CDR1 SNHLY, CDR2 FYNNEI. CDR3 length: 13 amino acids. The V end was cut by 4 bases, the J end by 7 bases, with 11 bases between. The CDR3 nucleotides read TGTGCCAGCAGTGGACGGGCGGGGAATGAGCAGTTCTTC. Protein sequence: CASSGRAGNEQFF.

This clone was picked up one time. The chain uses TRBV15 and TRBJ2-7; tentative D call: TRBD2 (6 bases). CDR1 LNHNV and CDR2 YYDKDF come from the germline V gene (reference sequence). The CDR3 has 14 amino acids. V was shortened by 1 base and J by 5 bases, with 12 bases between the two germline ends. This CDR3 is CATSRVAGRDEQYF. CDR3 coding DNA: TGTGCCACCAGCAGAGTTGCGGGAAGGGACGAGCAGTACTTC.

J is TRBJ2-2 and V is TRBV6-4; 7 positions match TRBD2. The CDR3 extends over 16 amino acids. J gave up 3 bases and V 3 bases, and 7 bases lay outside the gene matches. From germline, CDR1 is MRHNA and CDR2 SNTAGT. The CDR3 nucleotides are TGTGCCAGCAGTGAAGGAGGCGGGAGAGACACCGGGGAGCTGTTTTTT. The encoded protein is CASSEGGGRDTGELFF.

This rearrangement joins TRBV7-9 to TRBJ1-1; weak D call: TRBD1 (5 bases). The length of the CDR3 is 14 residues. Germline V gene data show CDR1 as SEHNR and CDR2 as FQNEAQ (reference sequence). The V end was cut by 3 bases, the J end by 4 bases, with 12 bases between. The CDR3 region is CASSFQGRTTEAFF. CDR3 in DNA: TGTGCCAGCAGCTTCCAGGGCCGGACCACTGAAGCTTTCTTT. The full variable domain, rest sourced from reference TRBV7-9 and TRBJ1-1, is DTGVSQNPRHKITKRGQNVTFRCDPISEHNRLYWYRQTLGQGPEFLTYFQNEAQLEKSRLLSDRFSAERPKGSFSTLEIQRTEQGDSAMYLCASSFQGRTTEAFFGQGTRLTVV.

The chain carries TRBV11-2 and TRBJ2-3; possibly TRBD2 for D (6 bases). Per germline, CDR1 SGHAT and CDR2 FQNNGV. Between the trimmed V and J ends, which lost 5 bases and 0 bases, there was a span of 12 bases. The CDR3 has 15 residues. CDR3 amino acids: CASSRTGTSTDTQYF. The CDR3 nucleotides read TGTGCCAGCAGCAGGACCGGGACTAGCACAGATACGCAGTATTTT.

This sequence joins TRBV27 and TRBJ2-2; no definite D call. Trimming cost V 0 bases and J 1 base, with 0 bases left between them. CDR1 and CDR2 from the germline V gene are MNHEY and SMNVEV (reference sequence). The CDR3 totals 13 residues. CDR3 protein: CASSLSNTGELFF. DNA of the CDR3: TGTGCCAGCAGTTTATCGAACACCGGGGAGCTGTTTTTT.

The rearrangement joins TRBV28 to TRBJ1-1; D gene uncertain. Germline CDR1 MDHEN, CDR2 SYDVKM. The V and J ends lost 6 bases and 6 bases respectively, with 8 bases between them. The CDR3 has 11 amino acids. CDR3 sequence (DNA): TGTGCCAGCAGCCGGGAGGCTGAAGCTTTCTTT. This sequence encodes CASSREAEAFF.

The chain is built from TRBV28 and TRBJ2-7; 9 bases fit TRBD1. This CDR3 is 14 amino acids long. Trimming cost V 5 bases and J 6 bases; bases outside gene matches: 8. Germline CDR1 and CDR2: MDHEN and SYDVKM. For the CDR3, the DNA is TGTGCCAGCAGTAGTGGGACAGGGCTCGTCGAGCAGTACTTC. This translates into CASSSGTGLVEQYF.

The gene calls are TRBV7-9 and TRBJ2-5, with TRBD2 as a possible D gene (7 bases). In germline, CDR1 is SEHNR, CDR2 FQNEAQ (reference sequence). Trimming left V 8 bases short and J 0 bases short, with 19 bases between. This CDR3 comprises 16 residues. This chain's CDR3 is CASRMGGRRYQETQYF. CDR3 bases: TGTGCCAGCCGAATGGGGGGGCGACGGTACCAAGAGACCCAGTACTTC.

The J gene is TRBJ1-5, the V gene TRBV19; no definite D call. Germline lookup yields CDR1 LNHDA and CDR2 SQIVND (reference sequence). V dropped 8 bases and J dropped 4 bases, with 12 bases sitting between them. The length of the CDR3 is 13 residues. CDR3 sequence reads: CASSQGINQPQHF. Written as DNA, the CDR3 is TGTGCCAGTTCACAAGGGATTAATCAGCCCCAGCATTTT.

The rearrangement links TRBV5-1 to TRBJ2-1; D is perhaps TRBD2 (5 bases). Trimming removed 5 bases at V and 5 bases at J, with 14 bases between. This CDR3 has 14 residues. From germline, CDR1 is SGHRS and CDR2 YFSETQ. DNA of the CDR3: TGCGCCAGCAGACTTTCCGGACTCAACAATGAGCAGTTCTTC. This encodes CASRLSGLNNEQFF. Full variable domain (rest looked up from reference TRBV5-1 and TRBJ2-1): KAGVTQTPRYLIKTRGQQVTLSCSPISGHRSVSWYQQTPGQGLQFLFEYFSETQRNKGNFPGRFSGRQFSNSRSEMNVSTLELGDSALYLCASRLSGLNNEQFFGPGTRLTVL.

V usage is TRBV24-1 and J usage is TRBJ1-1; D ambiguous. Germline lookup yields CDR1 KGHDR and CDR2 SFDVKD. Trimming removed 6 bases from V and 1 base from J, with 8 bases in between. This CDR3 is built from 13 residues. The CDR3 here is CATSYGENTEAFF. CDR3 in DNA: TGTGCCACCAGTTATGGGGAGAACACTGAAGCTTTCTTT.